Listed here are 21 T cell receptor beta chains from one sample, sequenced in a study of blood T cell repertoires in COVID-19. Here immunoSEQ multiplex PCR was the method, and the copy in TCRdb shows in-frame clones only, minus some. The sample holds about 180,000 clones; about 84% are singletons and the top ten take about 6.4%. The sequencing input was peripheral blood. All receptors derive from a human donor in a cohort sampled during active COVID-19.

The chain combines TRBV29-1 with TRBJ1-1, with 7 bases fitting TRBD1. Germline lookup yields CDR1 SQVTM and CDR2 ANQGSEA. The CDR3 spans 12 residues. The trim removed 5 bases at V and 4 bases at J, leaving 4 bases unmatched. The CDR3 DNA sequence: TGCAGCGTTAACCACAGGGGCACTGAAGCTTTCTTT. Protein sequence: CSVNHRGTEAFF. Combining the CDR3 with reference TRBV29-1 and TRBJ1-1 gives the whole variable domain SAVISQKPSRDICQRGTSLTIQCQVDSQVTMMFWYRQQPGQSLTLIATANQGSEATYESGFVIDKFPISRPNLTFSTLTVSNMSPEDSSIYLCSVNHRGTEAFFGQGTRLTVV.

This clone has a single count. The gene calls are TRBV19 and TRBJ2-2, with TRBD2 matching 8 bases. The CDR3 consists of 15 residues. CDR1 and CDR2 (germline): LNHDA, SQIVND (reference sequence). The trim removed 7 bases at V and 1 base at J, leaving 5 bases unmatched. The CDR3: CASTSGGMNTGELFF. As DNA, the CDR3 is TGTGCCAGTACAAGCGGGGGCATGAACACCGGGGAGCTGTTTTTT.

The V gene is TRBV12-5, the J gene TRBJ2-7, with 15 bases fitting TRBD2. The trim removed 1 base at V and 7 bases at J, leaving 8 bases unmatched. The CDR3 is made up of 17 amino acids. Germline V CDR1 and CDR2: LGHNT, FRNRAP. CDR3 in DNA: TGTGCTAGTGGTTTGGCTTGGACTAGCGGGGGGGCGGGAGAGCAGTACTTC. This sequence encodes CASGLAWTSGGAGEQYF. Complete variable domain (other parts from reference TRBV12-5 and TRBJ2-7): DARVTQTPRHKVTEMGQEVTMRCQPILGHNTVFWYRQTMMQGLELLAYFRNRAPLDDSGMPKDRFSAEMPDATLATLKIQPSEPRDSAVYFCASGLAWTSGGAGEQYFGPGTRLTVT.

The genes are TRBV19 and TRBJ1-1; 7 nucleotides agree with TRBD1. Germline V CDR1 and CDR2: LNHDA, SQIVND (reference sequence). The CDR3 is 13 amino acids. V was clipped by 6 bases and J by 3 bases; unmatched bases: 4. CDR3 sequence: CASRIQGYTEAFF. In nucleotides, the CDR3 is TGTGCCAGTAGGATACAGGGGTACACTGAAGCTTTCTTT. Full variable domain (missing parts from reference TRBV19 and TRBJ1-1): DGGITQSPKYLFRKEGQNVTLSCEQNLNHDAMYWYRQDPGQGLRLIYYSQIVNDFQKGDIAEGYSVSREKKESFPLTVTSAQKNPTAFYLCASRIQGYTEAFFGQGTRLTVV.

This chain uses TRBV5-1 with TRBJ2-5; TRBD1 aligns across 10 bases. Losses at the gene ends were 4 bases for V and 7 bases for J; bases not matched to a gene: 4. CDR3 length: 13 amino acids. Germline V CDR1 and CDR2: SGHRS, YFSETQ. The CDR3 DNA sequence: TGCGCCAGCAGCGCTCGGGACAGGGGGACCCAGTACTTC. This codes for CASSARDRGTQYF.

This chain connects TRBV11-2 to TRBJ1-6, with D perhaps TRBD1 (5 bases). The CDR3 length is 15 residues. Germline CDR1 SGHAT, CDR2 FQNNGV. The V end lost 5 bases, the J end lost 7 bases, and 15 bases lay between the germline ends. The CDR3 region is CASSPIQGKNSPLHF. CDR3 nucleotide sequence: TGTGCCAGCAGCCCGATCCAGGGTAAAAATTCACCCCTCCACTTT.

The CDR3, as DNA: TGTGCCAGCAGTGAACTTCCGCGGGGGGGCTGGGGGCGATCAGATACGCAGTATTTT. This sequence encodes CASSELPRGGWGRSDTQYF. The chain carries TRBV6-1 and TRBJ2-3, with TRBD2 matching 9 bases. The CDR3 totals 19 residues. Trimming at V came to 2 bases and at J to 4 bases, leaving 16 bases not matched to a gene. Germline V gives CDR1 MNHNS, CDR2 SASEGT.

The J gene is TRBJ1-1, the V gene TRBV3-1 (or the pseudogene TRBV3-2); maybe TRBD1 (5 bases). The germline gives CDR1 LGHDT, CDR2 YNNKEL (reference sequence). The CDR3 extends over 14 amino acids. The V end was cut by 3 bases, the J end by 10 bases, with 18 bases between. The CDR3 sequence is CASSHGPGNSGAFF. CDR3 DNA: TGTGCCAGCAGCCACGGTCCAGGGAATTCGGGAGCTTTCTTT.

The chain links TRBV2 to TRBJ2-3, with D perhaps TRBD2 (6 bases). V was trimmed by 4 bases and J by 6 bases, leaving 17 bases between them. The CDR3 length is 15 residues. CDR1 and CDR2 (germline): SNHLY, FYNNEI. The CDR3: CASSVSGPRGDTQYF. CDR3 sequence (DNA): TGTGCCAGCAGTGTTAGCGGACCCCGCGGGGATACGCAGTATTTT.

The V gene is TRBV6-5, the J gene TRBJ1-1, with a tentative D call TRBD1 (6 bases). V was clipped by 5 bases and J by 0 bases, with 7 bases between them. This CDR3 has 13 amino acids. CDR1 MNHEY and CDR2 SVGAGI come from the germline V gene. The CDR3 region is CASSRTVNTEAFF. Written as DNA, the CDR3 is TGTGCCAGCAGTAGGACAGTGAACACTGAAGCTTTCTTT.

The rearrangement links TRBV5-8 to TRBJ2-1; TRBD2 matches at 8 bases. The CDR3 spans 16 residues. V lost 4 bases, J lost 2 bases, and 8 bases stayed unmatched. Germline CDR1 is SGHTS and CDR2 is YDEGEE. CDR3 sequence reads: CASSLGAGGAYNEQFF. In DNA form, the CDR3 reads TGTGCCAGCAGCCTGGGCGCGGGGGGCGCCTACAATGAGCAGTTCTTC. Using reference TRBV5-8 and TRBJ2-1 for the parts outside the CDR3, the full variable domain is EAGVTQSPTHLIKTRGQQATLRCSPISGHTSVYWYQQALGLGLQFLLWYDEGEERNRGNFPPRFSGRQFPNYSSELNVNALELEDSALYLCASSLGAGGAYNEQFFGPGTRLTVL.

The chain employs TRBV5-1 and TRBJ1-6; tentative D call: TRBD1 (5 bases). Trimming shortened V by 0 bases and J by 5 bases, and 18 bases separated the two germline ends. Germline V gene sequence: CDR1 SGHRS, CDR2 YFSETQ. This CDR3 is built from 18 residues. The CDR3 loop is CASSLAGGSLFHNSPLHF. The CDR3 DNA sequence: TGCGCCAGCAGCTTGGCGGGGGGAAGCTTGTTCCATAATTCACCCCTCCACTTT.

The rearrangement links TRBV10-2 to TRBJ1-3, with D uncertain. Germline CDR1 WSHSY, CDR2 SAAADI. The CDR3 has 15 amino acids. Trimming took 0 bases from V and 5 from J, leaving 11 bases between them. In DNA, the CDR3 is TGCGCCAGCAGTGAGTCGTCCGGGGAACGAAACACCATATATTTT. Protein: CASSESSGERNTIYF.

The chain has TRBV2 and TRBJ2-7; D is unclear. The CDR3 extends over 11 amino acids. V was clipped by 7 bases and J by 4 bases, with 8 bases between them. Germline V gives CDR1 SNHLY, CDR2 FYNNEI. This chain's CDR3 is CASTLIYEQYF. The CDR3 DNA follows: TGTGCCAGCACCCTAATTTACGAGCAGTACTTC. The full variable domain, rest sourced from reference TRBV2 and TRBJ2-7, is EPEVTQTPSHQVTQMGQEVILRCVPISNHLYFYWYRQILGQKVEFLVSFYNNEISEKSEIFDDQFSVERPDGSNFTLKIRSTKLEDSAMYFCASTLIYEQYFGPGTRLTVT.

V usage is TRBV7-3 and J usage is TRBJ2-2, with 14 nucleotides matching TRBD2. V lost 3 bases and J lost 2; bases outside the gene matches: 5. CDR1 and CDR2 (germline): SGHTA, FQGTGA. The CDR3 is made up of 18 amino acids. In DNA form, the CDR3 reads TGTGCCAGCAGCTTTACAGGACTAGCGGGGGGCAACACCGGGGAGCTGTTTTTT. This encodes CASSFTGLAGGNTGELFF.

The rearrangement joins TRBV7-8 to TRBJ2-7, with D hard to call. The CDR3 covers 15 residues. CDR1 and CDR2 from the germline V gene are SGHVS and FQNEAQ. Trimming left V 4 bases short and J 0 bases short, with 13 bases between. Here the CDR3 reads CASSSLERFSYEQYF. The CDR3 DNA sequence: TGTGCCAGCAGCTCCCTCGAGAGGTTCTCCTACGAGCAGTACTTC.

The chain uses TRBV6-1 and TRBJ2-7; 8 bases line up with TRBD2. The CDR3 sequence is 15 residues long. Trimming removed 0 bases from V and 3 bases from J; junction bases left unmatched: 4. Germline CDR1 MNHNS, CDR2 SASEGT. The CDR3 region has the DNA TGTGCCAGCAGTGAAGCGTCGGGAGGGGGCTACGAGCAGTACTTC. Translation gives CASSEASGGGYEQYF.

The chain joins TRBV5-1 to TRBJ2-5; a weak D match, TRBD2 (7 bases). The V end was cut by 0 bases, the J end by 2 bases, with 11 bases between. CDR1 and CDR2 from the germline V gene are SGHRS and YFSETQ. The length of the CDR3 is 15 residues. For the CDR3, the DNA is TGCGCCAGCAGCTTGGGGGGGGGCCGACAAGAGACCCAGTACTTC. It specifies CASSLGGGRQETQYF.

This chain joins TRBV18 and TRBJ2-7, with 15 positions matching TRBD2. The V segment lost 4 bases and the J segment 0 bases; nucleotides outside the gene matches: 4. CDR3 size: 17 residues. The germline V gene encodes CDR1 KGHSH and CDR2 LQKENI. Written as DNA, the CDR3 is TGTGCCAGCTCACGAGGGACTAGCGGGGGGAGCTCCTACGAGCAGTACTTC. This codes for CASSRGTSGGSSYEQYF.

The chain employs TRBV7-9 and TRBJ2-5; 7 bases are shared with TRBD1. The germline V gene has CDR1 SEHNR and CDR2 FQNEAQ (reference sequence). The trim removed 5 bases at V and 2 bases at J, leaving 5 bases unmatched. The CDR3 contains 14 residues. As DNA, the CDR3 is TGTGCCAGCAGCCCAACGGGACAGCAAGAGACCCAGTACTTC. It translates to CASSPTGQQETQYF.

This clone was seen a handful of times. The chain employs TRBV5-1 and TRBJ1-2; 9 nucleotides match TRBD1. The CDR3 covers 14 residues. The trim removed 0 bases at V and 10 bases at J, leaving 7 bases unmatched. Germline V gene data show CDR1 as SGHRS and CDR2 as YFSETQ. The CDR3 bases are TGCGCCAGCAGCTTGGGGACAGGGGAAAATGACTACACCTTC. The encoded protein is CASSLGTGENDYTF.